Sequencing of this T cell receptor beta chain was carried out in a study of blood T cells in healthy people across ages. Study conclusions and caveats: With donor CMV status unknown, expanded clonotype changes were possibly confounded. Researchers report that TCR beta diversity correlated strongly with naive T cell percentage.

A minimum of 6 micrograms of total RNA was extracted per sample. Using a J-beta primer mix together with a sample-barcoded 5' primer, a second PCR was run for roughly 7 to 11 cycles. From the 5' RACE reads, TCRdb called clonotypes with MiXCR, one entry per CDR3 protein. The sample lists about 730,000 distinct CDR3 sequences, roughly 43% occurring once. This clonotype has only a few counts. Its antigen is currently unknown. The source of this sequence is a woman between 55 and 75 years old in good health. The sequencing input was blood.

For the CDR3, the DNA is TGTGCCAGCAGCTTGGGGTTAAGGGGCAACAATCAGCCCCAGCATTTT. Protein sequence: CASSLGLRGNNQPQHF. This chain uses TRBV5-5 with TRBJ1-5; tentative D call: TRBD1 (5 bases). The CDR3 runs to 16 residues. Per the germline V gene, CDR1 is SGHKS and CDR2 is YYEKEE (reference sequence). V lost 0 bases, J lost 3 bases, and 13 bases lay in between.